One and the same sample provided the 3 T cell receptor beta chains below, sequenced in a study of T cell clonotyping in hematopoietic cell transplantation. The data were produced by immunoSEQ multiplex PCR, yet TCRdb's version contains in-frame clones alone and is incomplete. The data contain about 8,400 clones, roughly nine tenths of them seen just once; the ten biggest clones take up about 4.3%. Sequences were derived from peripheral blood mononuclear cells, sampled at the time of graft-versus-host disease after allogeneic stem cell transplant. All receptors come from a male patient between 55 and 70 years old who had an allogeneic stem cell transplant from a related donor, so the T cells may come from the graft donor. Some clones in this sample may be carry-over from other donors' samples.

The chain is built from TRBV14 and TRBJ2-5; D gene uncertain. With 2 bases removed from V and 5 bases from J, the gap between germline ends came to 6 bases. CDR1 is SGHDN, CDR2 FVKESK, per germline. This CDR3 is 12 amino acids long. The CDR3 loop is CASSQLRETQYF. DNA for the CDR3: TGTGCCAGCAGCCAATTGAGGGAGACCCAGTACTTC.

This chain connects TRBV25-1 to TRBJ1-2; D might be TRBD1 (5 bases). The CDR3 is 13 amino acids. V lost 4 bases to trimming and J lost 4 bases, with 10 bases between them. Germline V CDR1 and CDR2: MGHDK, SYGVNS. CDR3 sequence reads: CASSVGAGYGYTF. DNA of the CDR3: TGTGCCAGCAGTGTAGGGGCGGGCTATGGCTACACCTTC.

This chain uses TRBV5-1 with TRBJ1-3, with D tentatively TRBD1 (6 bases). In germline, CDR1 is SGHRS, CDR2 YFSETQ. The ends were cut back, 4 bases at V and 1 base at J, with 15 bases in the middle. The CDR3 consists of 16 residues. This CDR3 is CASSRYLTGSGNTIYF. The CDR3 DNA sequence: TGCGCCAGCAGCCGTTATCTTACAGGGTCTGGAAACACCATATATTTT.